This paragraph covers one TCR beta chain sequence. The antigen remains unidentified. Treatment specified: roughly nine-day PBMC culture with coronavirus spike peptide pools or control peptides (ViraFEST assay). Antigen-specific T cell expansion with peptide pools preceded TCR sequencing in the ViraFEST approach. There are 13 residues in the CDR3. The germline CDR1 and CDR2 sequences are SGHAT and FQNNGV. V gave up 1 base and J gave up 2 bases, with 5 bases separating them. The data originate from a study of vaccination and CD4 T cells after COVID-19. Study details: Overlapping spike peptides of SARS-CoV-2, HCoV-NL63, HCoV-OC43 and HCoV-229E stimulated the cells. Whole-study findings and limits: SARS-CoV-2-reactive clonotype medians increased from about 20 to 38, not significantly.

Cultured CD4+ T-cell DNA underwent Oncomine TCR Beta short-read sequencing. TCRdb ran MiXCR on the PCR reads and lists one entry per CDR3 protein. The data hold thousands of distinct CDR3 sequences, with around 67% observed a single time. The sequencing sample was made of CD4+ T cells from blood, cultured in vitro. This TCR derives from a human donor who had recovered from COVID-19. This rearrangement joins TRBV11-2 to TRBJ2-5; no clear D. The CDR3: CASSLALQETQYF. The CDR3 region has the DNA TGTGCCAGCAGCTTAGCACTACAAGAGACCCAGTACTTC.